This T cell receptor (beta chain) appears in the sequencing data of a study of T cell responses to AZD1222 COVID-19 vaccine. Germline-derived CDR1 and CDR2 are MNHEY and SMNVEV (reference sequence). The V end lost 6 bases, the J end lost 5 bases, and 8 bases lay between the germline ends. This CDR3 has 12 amino acids. Profiling relied on immunoSEQ multiplex PCR, and the TCRdb table lists in-frame clones only, not all of them. The sample records roughly 140,000 clones, about 93% being singletons. This material consisted of peripheral blood, taken on day 0 of AZD1222 vaccination. The chain combines TRBV27 with TRBJ2-4; tentative D call: TRBD1 (6 bases). The source of this sequence is an adult in good health. CDR3: CASRGQQNIQYF. CDR3 DNA: TGTGCCAGCAGAGGACAGCAAAACATTCAGTACTTC.